A single sample is the source of the 28 T cell receptor beta chains below, sequenced in a study of shared clonotypes between healthy human individuals. The assay was immunoSEQ multiplex PCR, and TCRdb's table has in-frame clones only and misses some. The sample lists over 1.4 million clones, roughly 95% occurring once. The source material was naive CD4+ T cells sorted from blood. Stated subset: CD45RA+ positively selected. These receptor sequences come from a young man in good health.

The chain recombines TRBV14 with TRBJ2-7; D is undetermined. Germline-derived CDR1 and CDR2 are SGHDN and FVKESK. V was clipped by 1 base and J by 3 bases, with 7 bases between them. The CDR3 extends over 13 amino acids. In DNA form, the CDR3 reads TGTGCCAGCAGCCAAGTCCTTTTCTACGAGCAGTACTTC. Its translation is CASSQVLFYEQYF.

This clone has only one observation. The V gene is TRBV7-2, the J gene TRBJ2-7, with D possibly called TRBD1 or TRBD2 (8 bases each). Germline loops: CDR1 SGHTA, CDR2 FQGNSA. Trimming took 3 bases from V and 0 from J, leaving 12 bases between them. The CDR3 is 15 residues long. The CDR3: CASSFSGTGSYEQYF. CDR3 DNA: TGTGCCAGCAGCTTTAGCGGGACAGGCTCCTACGAGCAGTACTTC. Drawing the rest from reference TRBV7-2 and TRBJ2-7, the complete variable domain is GAGVSQSPSNKVTEKGKDVELRCDPISGHTALYWYRQSLGQGLEFLIYFQGNSAPDKSGLPSDRFSAERTGGSVSTLTIQRTQQEDSAVYLCASSFSGTGSYEQYFGPGTRLTVT.

The J gene is TRBJ2-7, the V gene TRBV14, with a possible D match to TRBD2 (5 bases). The CDR3 spans 14 residues. Looked up from germline, CDR1 is SGHDN and CDR2 is FVKESK. The V end lost 0 bases, the J end lost 5 bases, and 11 bases lay between the germline ends. The CDR3 nucleotides read TGTGCCAGCAGCCAAGAGTCCGGGGTCGACGAGCAGTACTTC. Its translation: CASSQESGVDEQYF. Full variable domain (missing parts from reference TRBV14 and TRBJ2-7): EAGVTQFPSHSVIEKGQTVTLRCDPISGHDNLYWYRRVMGKEIKFLLHFVKESKQDESGMPNNRFLAERTGGTYSTLKVQPAELEDSGVYFCASSQESGVDEQYFGPGTRLTVT.

Points on this clone: Other DNA sequences in the sample encode the same CDR3. The chain joins TRBV5-1 to TRBJ2-1; D gene uncertain. The CDR3 runs 13 residues. V was cut by 0 bases and J by 1 base, with 2 bases left in between. The germline V gene has CDR1 SGHRS and CDR2 YFSETQ. In nucleotides, the CDR3 is TGCGCCAGCAGCTTGGGTTCCTACAATGAGCAGTTCTTC. Translated, it gives CASSLGSYNEQFF.

About this clone: The sample carries other DNA sequences with the same CDR3. This chain connects TRBV7-6 to TRBJ2-7; TRBD2 is a possible D gene (5 bases). The CDR3 loop spans 12 amino acids. Germline V gives CDR1 SGHVS, CDR2 FNYEAQ. Trimming stripped 5 bases from V and 3 bases from J, with 8 bases between. Here the CDR3 reads CASSPGGYEQYF. DNA of the CDR3: TGTGCCAGCAGCCCTGGAGGCTACGAGCAGTACTTC.

Only one count was recorded for this clone. V gene TRBV4-1 combines with J gene TRBJ2-7; 14 bases fit TRBD2. After removal of 2 bases from V and 5 bases from J, the junction contained 2 bases not matched to a gene. This CDR3 comprises 15 residues. The germline V gene encodes CDR1 MGHRA and CDR2 YSYEKL. Here the CDR3 DNA reads TGCGCCAGCAGCCAACAGGGACTAGCGGGAGACGAGCAGTACTTC. Protein: CASSQQGLAGDEQYF.

This sequence joins TRBV27 and TRBJ2-1; the D is unclear. The CDR3 is made up of 15 amino acids. Germline V gives CDR1 MNHEY, CDR2 SMNVEV (reference sequence). V shed 6 bases and J shed 2 bases, with 14 bases lying between them. In nucleotides, the CDR3 is TGTGCCAGCAGCCTCATCTCGCGAGCCTACAATGAGCAGTTCTTC. The encoded protein is CASSLISRAYNEQFF.

The rearrangement links TRBV5-4 to TRBJ2-7; perhaps TRBD1 as D (6 bases). Trimming cost V 3 bases and J 0 bases, with 10 bases left between them. This CDR3 comprises 14 residues. In germline, CDR1 is SGHNT, CDR2 YYREEE (reference sequence). The CDR3 spells CASSSQGISYEQYF. CDR3 DNA: TGTGCCAGCAGCTCGCAGGGGATCTCCTACGAGCAGTACTTC.

The chain has TRBV9 and TRBJ2-7, with 9 bases matching TRBD2. Per the germline V gene, CDR1 is SGDLS and CDR2 is YYNGEE. The CDR3 covers 18 residues. V was pared by 1 base and J by 3 bases, with 14 bases of the junction left unmatched. Written as DNA, the CDR3 is TGTGCCAGCAGCGTAAGTGGCGGGAGGGCCGGCGGGGACTACGAGCAGTACTTC. It specifies CASSVSGGRAGGDYEQYF.

The V call is TRBV4-2, the J call TRBJ2-1, with D uncertain. V was clipped by 1 base and J by 10 bases, with 5 bases between them. Germline V gene sequence: CDR1 LGHNA, CDR2 YNFKEQ. The CDR3 contains 11 residues. For the CDR3, the DNA is TGTGCCAGCAGCCAAGGAGGCGAGCAGTTCTTC. Encoded protein: CASSQGGEQFF.

The chain is built from TRBV5-1 and TRBJ2-3; 13 bases agree with TRBD2. V lost 3 bases, J lost 0 bases, and 10 bases stayed unmatched. The CDR3 covers 19 residues. CDR1 is SGHRS, CDR2 YFSETQ, per germline. The CDR3 is CASSSGLLLAGGSTDTQYF. The CDR3 bases are TGCGCCAGCAGCTCTGGCCTTTTACTAGCGGGAGGGAGCACAGATACGCAGTATTTT.

V and J are TRBV14 and TRBJ2-6, with 12 bases fitting TRBD2. The CDR3 covers 20 residues. Germline CDR1 SGHDN, CDR2 FVKESK. The trim removed 6 bases at V and 0 bases at J, leaving 12 bases unmatched. This CDR3 reads CASSLKGGLAGVSGANVLTF. The CDR3 DNA is TGTGCCAGCAGTCTGAAGGGGGGACTAGCGGGCGTCTCTGGGGCCAACGTCCTGACTTTC. The full variable domain, completed using reference TRBV14 and TRBJ2-6, is EAGVTQFPSHSVIEKGQTVTLRCDPISGHDNLYWYRRVMGKEIKFLLHFVKESKQDESGMPNNRFLAERTGGTYSTLKVQPAELEDSGVYFCASSLKGGLAGVSGANVLTFGAGSRLTVL.

Concerning this clone: Within the sample, other DNA sequences also encode this same CDR3. The V and J genes are TRBV9 and TRBJ2-1; TRBD1 might be the D (6 bases). Trimming stripped 0 bases from V and 5 bases from J, with 9 bases between. The germline gives CDR1 SGDLS, CDR2 YYNGEE. This CDR3 comprises 14 residues. The CDR3 here is CASSVVTGNNEQFF. CDR3 DNA: TGTGCCAGCAGCGTAGTCACAGGGAACAATGAGCAGTTCTTC.

The chain carries TRBV7-9 and TRBJ2-3; D is perhaps TRBD2 (5 bases). The V end was cut by 5 bases, the J end by 2 bases, with 17 bases between. Germline V CDR1 and CDR2: SEHNR, FQNEAQ (reference sequence). This CDR3 has 16 amino acids. The CDR3 DNA follows: TGTGCCAGCAGCCGCCGCGGCGGGCTAACCACAGATACGCAGTATTTT. Its translation is CASSRRGGLTTDTQYF. Drawing the rest from reference TRBV7-9 and TRBJ2-3, the complete variable domain is DTGVSQNPRHKITKRGQNVTFRCDPISEHNRLYWYRQTLGQGPEFLTYFQNEAQLEKSRLLSDRFSAERPKGSFSTLEIQRTEQGDSAMYLCASSRRGGLTTDTQYFGPGTRLTVL.

This clone was seen just once. This chain joins TRBV19 and TRBJ2-1; D is unresolved. CDR1 and CDR2 from the germline V gene are LNHDA and SQIVND (reference sequence). The CDR3 spans 14 residues. Trimming took off 3 bases at V and 0 bases at J, with 6 bases between the two ends. Written as DNA, the CDR3 is TGTGCCAGTAGTATCACGAGCTCCTACAATGAGCAGTTCTTC. As protein: CASSITSSYNEQFF.

The V gene is TRBV5-4, the J gene TRBJ2-7, with D perhaps matching TRBD1 (5 bases). CDR3 length: 12 amino acids. Germline CDR1 is SGHNT and CDR2 is YYREEE (reference sequence). Trimming shortened V by 0 bases and J by 6 bases, and 7 bases separated the two germline ends. The CDR3 sequence is CASSLDRFEQYF. For the CDR3, the DNA is TGTGCCAGCAGCTTGGACAGGTTCGAGCAGTACTTC.

V gene TRBV9 combines with J gene TRBJ2-5; D remains ambiguous. The CDR3 covers 15 residues. Per the germline V gene, CDR1 is SGDLS and CDR2 is YYNGEE. Trimming pared 0 bases from V and 0 bases from J, leaving 9 bases between. CDR3 amino acids: CASSVASGYQETQYF. The CDR3 DNA is TGTGCCAGCAGCGTAGCCAGTGGGTACCAAGAGACCCAGTACTTC.

Concerning this clone itself: At the DNA level, this CDR3 is encoded by other sequences in the same sample as well. This rearrangement joins TRBV29-1 to TRBJ2-7; the D gene is possibly TRBD1 (7 bases). This CDR3 is 13 amino acids long. V dropped 4 bases and J dropped 0 bases, with 10 bases sitting between them. The germline gives CDR1 SQVTM, CDR2 ANQGSEA. This chain's CDR3 is CSVGQGLSYEQYF. Written as DNA, the CDR3 is TGCAGCGTTGGACAGGGACTCTCCTACGAGCAGTACTTC.

V gene TRBV5-4 combines with J gene TRBJ2-3, with D perhaps being TRBD1 or TRBD2 (7 bases each). The CDR3 spans 16 residues. V lost 4 bases to trimming and J lost 2 bases, with 17 bases between them. The germline gives CDR1 SGHNT, CDR2 YYREEE (reference sequence). The CDR3 bases are TGTGCCAGCAGCCCGCGACAGGGAGGGACCACAGATACGCAGTATTTT. This gives the protein CASSPRQGGTTDTQYF.

The count of this clone is one. V gene TRBV27 combines with J gene TRBJ2-2; D is possibly TRBD1 (6 bases). The length of the CDR3 is 15 residues. The V end was cut by 2 bases, the J end by 7 bases, with 14 bases between. CDR1 is MNHEY, CDR2 SMNVEV, per germline (reference sequence). The CDR3 is CASSLMQGFDGELFF. The DNA for the CDR3 is TGTGCCAGCAGTTTAATGCAGGGGTTCGACGGGGAGCTGTTTTTT.

The chain is built from TRBV28 and TRBJ2-3; perhaps TRBD1 as D (5 bases). The CDR3 consists of 12 residues. Trimming took 8 bases from V and 2 from J, leaving 8 bases between them. The germline V gene has CDR1 MDHEN and CDR2 SYDVKM. For the CDR3, the DNA is TGTGCCAGCTCGGACACCACAGATACGCAGTATTTT. It translates to CASSDTTDTQYF. The full variable domain, rest sourced from reference TRBV28 and TRBJ2-3, is DVKVTQSSRYLVKRTGEKVFLECVQDMDHENMFWYRQDPGLGLRLIYFSYDVKMKEKGDIPEGYSVSREKKERFSLILESASTNQTSMYLCASSDTTDTQYFGPGTRLTVL.

The V and J genes are TRBV6-4 and TRBJ2-7; TRBD1 agrees at 9 bases. With 5 bases clipped from V and 1 base from J, the junction kept 6 bases outside the gene matches. The germline V gene has CDR1 MRHNA and CDR2 SNTAGT. There are 15 residues in the CDR3. DNA for the CDR3: TGTGCCAGCAGTCCCCCGGGACAGGGTTCCTACGAGCAGTACTTC. This gives the protein CASSPPGQGSYEQYF.

The rearrangement joins TRBV30 to TRBJ2-1; 8 nucleotides align to TRBD1. This CDR3 is built from 16 residues. V lost 2 bases and J lost 2; bases outside the gene matches: 8. Germline CDR1 and CDR2: GTSNPN and SVGIG (reference sequence). CDR3 residues: CAWSRSGTGTYNEQFF. The CDR3 DNA sequence: TGTGCCTGGAGTCGATCCGGGACAGGAACCTACAATGAGCAGTTCTTC.

The CDR3 is CASSPGTLTYNEQFF. CDR3 coding DNA: TGTGCCAGCTCACCAGGGACTCTTACCTACAATGAGCAGTTCTTC. This sequence joins TRBV18 and TRBJ2-1, with D possibly TRBD2 on 6 matching bases. Germline assignment: CDR1 KGHSH and CDR2 LQKENI. Deletions cut 2 bases from V and 2 bases from J, with 10 bases between. CDR3 size: 15 residues.

The rearrangement joins TRBV30 to TRBJ1-4; D remains unclear. The germline V gene has CDR1 GTSNPN and CDR2 SVGIG (reference sequence). V lost 2 bases and J lost 6, with 13 bases in between. The length of the CDR3 is 14 residues. For the CDR3, the DNA is TGTGCCTGGAGTTTTAGACTCTGGGATGAAAAACTGTTTTTT. It translates to CAWSFRLWDEKLFF.

J is TRBJ2-7 and V is TRBV28; 8 nucleotides match TRBD2. V gave up 6 bases and J gave up 2 bases; unmatched junction bases: 9. The V gene's germline CDR1 is MDHEN and CDR2 SYDVKM. This CDR3 comprises 15 residues. This CDR3 is CASSKISGSTYEQYF. In nucleotides, the CDR3 is TGTGCCAGCAGCAAAATAAGCGGGAGCACCTACGAGCAGTACTTC.

This chain connects TRBV10-2 to TRBJ2-5; either TRBD1 or TRBD2 may supply D (5 bases each). Trimming stripped 10 bases from V and 5 bases from J, with 8 bases between. Germline-derived CDR1 and CDR2 are WSHSY and SAAADI. The CDR3 has 10 residues. In DNA form, the CDR3 reads TGCGCCACCGAGGGGGAGACCCAGTACTTC. Its protein product is CATEGETQYF.

V usage is TRBV25-1 and J usage is TRBJ2-5; 8 bases agree with TRBD2. Germline V gene data show CDR1 as MGHDK and CDR2 as SYGVNS. Trimming at V came to 7 bases and at J to 1 base, leaving 5 bases not matched to a gene. The CDR3 runs 14 residues. CDR3 amino acids: CASNSGKPQETQYF. CDR3 sequence (DNA): TGTGCCAGCAATAGCGGGAAGCCCCAAGAGACCCAGTACTTC. Combining the CDR3 with reference TRBV25-1 and TRBJ2-5 gives the whole variable domain EADIYQTPRYLVIGTGKKITLECSQTMGHDKMYWYQQDPGMELHLIHYSYGVNSTEKGDLSSESTVSRIRTEHFPLTLESARPSHTSQYLCASNSGKPQETQYFGPGTRLLVL.